These 18 T cell receptor beta chains came from one sample sequenced in a study of CD8 T cells in Susac syndrome. Random hexamers were used to reverse transcribe an amount of about 0.45 to 1 ug RNA. TCRdb ran MiXCR on the immunoSEQ multiplex PCR reads and lists one entry per CDR3 protein. Of some 120,000 distinct CDR3 sequences listed, 85% to 95% are singletons. The specimen was CD8+ T cells from PBMCs. These receptors were taken from a human donor in good health.

The J gene is TRBJ1-2, the V gene TRBV25-1; D call uncertain. The germline V and J ends were trimmed by 2 bases and 4 bases, with 8 bases remaining between them. The CDR3 runs 13 residues. Looked up from germline, CDR1 is MGHDK and CDR2 is SYGVNS. This CDR3 is CASSEEEIYGYTF. CDR3 DNA: TGTGCCAGCAGTGAAGAGGAAATCTATGGCTACACCTTC.

The rearrangement links TRBV7-8 to TRBJ2-1; D remains ambiguous. Trimming left V 6 bases short and J 1 base short, with 16 bases between. The V gene's germline CDR1 is SGHVS and CDR2 FQNEAQ. The CDR3 sequence is 16 residues long. The CDR3 nucleotides read TGTGCCAGCAGTCCGCGGCTGGGGTCTTCCTACAATGAGCAGTTCTTC. This encodes CASSPRLGSSYNEQFF.

The CDR3 DNA reads as TGCGCCAGCAGCTTGGAGGACTCACAGAGGGAGACGCAGTATTTT. Translation: CASSLEDSQRETQYF. This sequence joins TRBV5-1 and TRBJ2-3; weak D call: TRBD2 (5 bases). V was clipped by 0 bases and J by 9 bases, with 17 bases between them. Germline V gives CDR1 SGHRS, CDR2 YFSETQ. The CDR3 length is 15 residues.

In this sample, this clonotype turned up once. V is TRBV20-1 and J is TRBJ2-2; D is perhaps TRBD1 (5 bases). Germline loops: CDR1 DFQATT, CDR2 SNEGSKA (reference sequence). V dropped 6 bases and J dropped 8 bases, with 10 bases sitting between them. CDR3 size: 11 residues. CDR3 loop: CSATQAGELFF. As DNA, the CDR3 is TGCAGTGCCACACAGGCAGGGGAGCTGTTTTTT.

V is TRBV10-3 and J is TRBJ1-1; 7 nucleotides line up with TRBD1. V was pared by 1 base and J by 1 base, with 3 bases of the junction left unmatched. Looked up from germline, CDR1 is ENHRY and CDR2 is SYGVKD. CDR3 length: 15 residues. CDR3 sequence: CAISEWDRKNTEAFF. CDR3 nucleotide sequence: TGTGCCATCAGTGAGTGGGACAGAAAGAACACTGAAGCTTTCTTT.

The table lists this clonotype with a count of one. This chain joins TRBV7-2 and TRBJ1-2; 8 nucleotides line up with TRBD1. The CDR3 has 14 amino acids. Looked up from germline, CDR1 is SGHTA and CDR2 is FQGNSA. V lost 6 bases and J lost 4; bases outside the gene matches: 7. The CDR3 DNA reads as TGTGCCAGCAGAGAGACAGGGGCCACCTATGGCTACACCTTC. As protein: CASRETGATYGYTF.

The chain combines TRBV5-4 with TRBJ2-2; 8 bases are shared with TRBD1. With V trimmed by 0 bases and J by 6 bases, 4 bases remained unmatched. Germline CDR1 is SGHNT and CDR2 is YYREEE (reference sequence). The CDR3 has 15 residues. The CDR3: CASSLAQGAPGELFF. CDR3 sequence (DNA): TGTGCCAGCAGCTTGGCTCAGGGGGCGCCCGGGGAGCTGTTTTTT. The variable domain in full, with the rest retrieved from reference TRBV5-4 and TRBJ2-2, is ETGVTQSPTHLIKTRGQQVTLRCSSQSGHNTVSWYQQALGQGPQFIFQYYREEENGRGNFPPRFSGLQFPNYSSELNVNALELDDSALYLCASSLAQGAPGELFFGEGSRLTVL.

The J gene is TRBJ2-7, the V gene TRBV7-9; D unresolved. V was cut by 3 bases and J by 6 bases, with 9 bases left in between. The CDR3 runs 12 residues. Germline CDR1 and CDR2: SEHNR and FQNEAQ (reference sequence). This chain's CDR3 is CASSFRHPEQYF. DNA of the CDR3: TGTGCCAGCAGCTTCCGGCACCCCGAGCAGTACTTC.

The chain couples TRBV19 to TRBJ2-2; 7 bases are shared with TRBD1. V lost 10 bases to trimming and J lost 6 bases; unmatched junction nucleotides: 11. CDR3 size: 14 residues. Looked up from germline, CDR1 is LNHDA and CDR2 is SQIVND (reference sequence). The CDR3 DNA reads TGTGCCACCCAAGACAGGGCTGGCCCCGGGGAGCTGTTTTTT. Protein sequence: CATQDRAGPGELFF.

This clonotype was seen a few times. The V call is TRBV18, the J call TRBJ2-7; perhaps TRBD1 as D (6 bases). Germline lookup yields CDR1 KGHSH and CDR2 LQKENI. V lost 3 bases, J lost 2 bases, and 11 bases lay in between. The CDR3 has 14 amino acids. The CDR3 is CASSPAGDPYEQYF. In DNA form, the CDR3 reads TGTGCCAGCTCACCGGCAGGGGATCCCTACGAGCAGTACTTC.

The genes are TRBV12-5 and TRBJ1-2; tentatively, D is TRBD1 (6 bases). In germline, CDR1 is LGHNT, CDR2 FRNRAP. The CDR3 is made up of 13 amino acids. V was shortened by 5 bases and J by 8 bases, with 15 bases between the two germline ends. Here the CDR3 reads CASGPNPGAGYTF. The DNA for the CDR3 is TGTGCTAGTGGTCCGAACCCAGGGGCCGGCTACACCTTC.

The chain couples TRBV7-2 to TRBJ2-3, with D perhaps TRBD1 or TRBD2 (5 bases each). The CDR3 covers 13 residues. The germline V gene encodes CDR1 SGHTA and CDR2 FQGNSA. Trimming removed 7 bases at V and 8 bases at J, with 16 bases between. The chain's CDR3 is CASTPSPGATQYF. CDR3 nucleotide sequence: TGTGCCAGCACCCCATCGCCCGGGGCTACGCAGTATTTT.

This clonotype came up once. The chain has TRBV7-2 and TRBJ2-7, with D hard to call. V lost 1 base, J lost 4 bases, and 8 bases lay in between. Germline V gives CDR1 SGHTA, CDR2 FQGNSA. The CDR3 has 13 amino acids. CDR3 in amino acids: CASSLVSGYEQYF. The DNA of the CDR3 is TGTGCCAGCAGCTTAGTGTCAGGATACGAGCAGTACTTC.

This chain connects TRBV6-2 or TRBV6-3 to TRBJ1-5; D gene ambiguous. CDR3 size: 13 residues. The V gene's germline CDR1 is MNHEY and CDR2 SVGEGT. With 2 bases removed from V and 7 bases from J, the gap between germline ends came to 9 bases. This CDR3 is CASSYGWGQPQHF. DNA for the CDR3: TGTGCCAGCAGTTACGGGTGGGGACAGCCCCAGCATTTT.

The chain employs TRBV6-5 and TRBJ2-1; 7 bases align to TRBD1. With 2 bases clipped from V and 2 bases from J, the junction kept 12 bases outside the gene matches. CDR1 is MNHEY, CDR2 SVGAGI, per germline. CDR3 length: 18 residues. The CDR3 here is CASSYPRARDRAYNEQFF. The CDR3 coding sequence is TGTGCCAGCAGTTACCCCCGAGCCCGCGACAGGGCCTACAATGAGCAGTTCTTC.

V gene TRBV7-2 combines with J gene TRBJ1-5; D is unclear. The CDR3 has 13 residues. Trimming removed 2 bases from V and 4 bases from J, with 6 bases in between. CDR1 is SGHTA, CDR2 FQGNSA, per germline. The CDR3 here is CASSLIDNQPQHF. The CDR3 bases are TGTGCCAGCAGCTTAATTGATAATCAGCCCCAGCATTTT.

This sequence joins TRBV6-6 and TRBJ2-3, with 7 bases identical to TRBD2. Germline V gene data show CDR1 as MNHNY and CDR2 as SVGAGI (reference sequence). J was trimmed by 4 bases and V by 2 bases; bases with no gene match: 6. This CDR3 has 15 residues. The CDR3 nucleotides read TGTGCCAGCAGTTACGTCGAGGGAGGGCCAGATACGCAGTATTTT. Amino acid sequence: CASSYVEGGPDTQYF.

This clonotype was observed a handful of times. This sequence joins TRBV9 and TRBJ1-5; the D gene is possibly TRBD1 (5 bases). Germline loops: CDR1 SGDLS, CDR2 YYNGEE. V was clipped by 2 bases and J by 6 bases, with 12 bases between them. This CDR3 region has 14 residues. The CDR3 nucleotides are TGTGCCAGCAGCGTGGGGCAGGGTCCTCAGCCCCAGCATTTT. The encoded protein is CASSVGQGPQPQHF.